This passage covers 27 T cell receptor beta chains from one sample sequenced in a study of CD8 T cells in Susac syndrome. With random hexamers, reverse transcription was performed on roughly 0.5 to 1 ug of RNA. In TCRdb, the immunoSEQ multiplex PCR reads were re-called with MiXCR into one record per CDR3 protein. The repertoire holds roughly 200,000 distinct CDR3 sequences, with around 95% as singletons. Sequenced input: CD4+ T cells from PBMCs. The receptors shown here come from a human donor in good health.

V usage is TRBV20-1 and J usage is TRBJ2-3; 7 nucleotides match TRBD2. V dropped 6 bases and J dropped 0; count of bases not matched to a gene: 3. The germline CDR1 and CDR2 sequences are DFQATT and SNEGSKA (reference sequence). This CDR3 has 13 residues. CDR3 loop: CSAQRDSTDTQYF. The CDR3 DNA sequence: TGCAGTGCGCAGCGGGACAGCACAGATACGCAGTATTTT.

The V call is TRBV28, the J call TRBJ1-1; the D is unclear. Germline-derived CDR1 and CDR2 are MDHEN and SYDVKM. Trimming left V 1 base short and J 2 bases short, with 8 bases between. The CDR3 contains 14 residues. CDR3 region: CASSLSYRNTEAFF. The DNA for the CDR3 is TGTGCCAGCAGTTTATCGTACAGAAACACTGAAGCTTTCTTT. The full variable domain, its missing parts supplied by reference TRBV28 and TRBJ1-1, is DVKVTQSSRYLVKRTGEKVFLECVQDMDHENMFWYRQDPGLGLRLIYFSYDVKMKEKGDIPEGYSVSREKKERFSLILESASTNQTSMYLCASSLSYRNTEAFFGQGTRLTVV.

The rearrangement joins TRBV2 to TRBJ2-7; the match to TRBD2 covers 13 bases. The CDR3 covers 17 residues. Losses at the gene ends were 6 bases for V and 5 bases for J; bases not matched to a gene: 13. Germline values: CDR1 SNHLY, CDR2 FYNNEI. CDR3 region: CASSEPTSGGADDEQYF. CDR3 DNA: TGTGCCAGCAGCGAACCTACTAGCGGGGGGGCCGACGACGAGCAGTACTTC.

The gene calls are TRBV3-1 and TRBJ1-2; 8 bases are shared with TRBD1. Germline CDR1 is LGHDT and CDR2 is YNNKEL (reference sequence). Losses at the gene ends were 11 bases for V and 4 bases for J; bases not matched to a gene: 6. The CDR3 spans 12 residues. CDR3 residues: CAARQGPYGYTF. In DNA form, the CDR3 reads TGTGCCGCCAGACAGGGGCCCTATGGCTACACCTTC.

This clonotype was detected only once. CDR3 sequence: CSVSLAGGKTQYF. DNA of the CDR3: TGCAGCGTCTCGCTAGCGGGAGGAAAGACCCAGTACTTC. The gene calls are TRBV29-1 and TRBJ2-5; 11 bases align to TRBD2. Per germline, CDR1 SQVTM and CDR2 ANQGSEA. Unmatched junction bases numbered 6, after V lost 6 bases and J lost 6 bases. CDR3 length: 13 residues.

This rearrangement joins TRBV29-1 to TRBJ2-3; tentative D call: TRBD2 (5 bases). This CDR3 spans 13 amino acids. Looked up from germline, CDR1 is SQVTM and CDR2 is ANQGSEA. V was pared by 7 bases and J by 0 bases, with 11 bases between. This chain's CDR3 is CSAFGLSTDTQYF. In nucleotides, the CDR3 is TGCAGCGCCTTCGGACTTAGCACAGATACGCAGTATTTT.

CDR3 in DNA: TGTGCCAGCAGTTCTGATGGGAGCTCCTACAATGAGCAGTTCTTC. Translating it yields CASSSDGSSYNEQFF. The genes are TRBV6-5 and TRBJ2-1, with D possibly being TRBD2 (5 bases). V was shortened by 4 bases and J by 0 bases, with 10 bases between the two germline ends. The CDR3 is 15 residues long. Germline CDR1 and CDR2: MNHEY and SVGAGI.

V gene TRBV20-1 combines with J gene TRBJ1-4, with unresolved D. Germline CDR1 and CDR2: DFQATT and SNEGSKA (reference sequence). The CDR3 loop spans 12 amino acids. V lost 6 bases to trimming and J lost 5 bases, with 10 bases between them. CDR3 in DNA: TGCAGTGCAAGGGAGCGAAATGAAAAACTGTTTTTT. Translated: CSARERNEKLFF.

The gene calls are TRBV3-1 and TRBJ2-1; TRBD2 agrees at 7 bases. Trimming removed 1 base from V and 9 bases from J; junction bases left unmatched: 12. The CDR3 has 16 amino acids. Germline CDR1 LGHDT, CDR2 YNNKEL (reference sequence). This CDR3 is CASSQGPSGMNSEQFF. In DNA form, the CDR3 reads TGTGCCAGCAGCCAAGGCCCCAGCGGGATGAACAGTGAGCAGTTCTTC.

The chain links TRBV30 to TRBJ2-4; no firm D call. V was shortened by 4 bases and J by 4 bases, with 5 bases between the two germline ends. CDR1 and CDR2 (germline): GTSNPN, SVGIG (reference sequence). The CDR3 is made up of 11 amino acids. The CDR3 loop reads CAWTEKNIQYF. In DNA form, the CDR3 reads TGTGCCTGGACAGAGAAAAACATTCAGTACTTC.

The chain carries TRBV27 and TRBJ2-5; 7 nucleotides line up with TRBD1. The CDR3 is 14 amino acids. Trimming removed 4 bases from V and 5 bases from J; junction bases left unmatched: 7. CDR1 and CDR2 (germline): MNHEY, SMNVEV (reference sequence). The CDR3 DNA sequence: TGTGCCAGCAGTTCCGCCGACAGGGAGGAGACCCAGTACTTC. This translates into CASSSADREETQYF.

The J gene is TRBJ2-1, the V gene TRBV11-2; D is unresolved. V lost 6 bases and J lost 6, with 18 bases in between. The CDR3 is 15 residues long. Germline CDR1 is SGHAT and CDR2 is FQNNGV. This CDR3 reads CASRGPRLVPNEQFF. CDR3 in DNA: TGTGCCAGCAGGGGCCCAAGACTCGTCCCCAATGAGCAGTTCTTC.

The chain combines TRBV20-1 with TRBJ1-2; TRBD1 might be the D (5 bases). Trimming left V 5 bases short and J 6 bases short, with 19 bases between. The CDR3 has 14 residues. The V gene's germline CDR1 is DFQATT and CDR2 SNEGSKA (reference sequence). CDR3: CSAPRDPTGHGYTF. The CDR3 nucleotides read TGCAGTGCTCCTCGGGACCCAACTGGTCATGGCTACACCTTC.

The V and J genes are TRBV20-1 and TRBJ2-5, with 7 bases aligning to TRBD1. The CDR3 consists of 15 residues. CDR1 and CDR2 (germline): DFQATT, SNEGSKA (reference sequence). J gave up 2 bases and V 6 bases, and 12 bases lay outside the gene matches. CDR3 protein: CSAPNKRTGQETQYF. Written as DNA, the CDR3 is TGCAGTGCACCGAACAAGAGGACAGGTCAAGAGACCCAGTACTTC.

The chain carries TRBV29-1 and TRBJ1-3; TRBD1 might be the D (5 bases). Germline values: CDR1 SQVTM, CDR2 ANQGSEA. With 3 bases removed from V and 2 bases from J, the gap between germline ends came to 17 bases. This CDR3 has 16 residues. The CDR3 here is CSVELGGPAPGNTIYF. The DNA for the CDR3 is TGCAGCGTTGAGCTGGGGGGTCCCGCTCCTGGAAACACCATATATTTT.

V and J are TRBV27 and TRBJ2-5; the D is unclear. The germline CDR1 and CDR2 sequences are MNHEY and SMNVEV (reference sequence). V lost 6 bases, J lost 5 bases, and 10 bases lay in between. The CDR3 is made up of 12 amino acids. In nucleotides, the CDR3 is TGTGCCAGCAGATCTCGGGCCGAGACCCAGTACTTC. Translating gives CASRSRAETQYF.

V is TRBV12-5 and J is TRBJ2-4, with D possibly TRBD2 on 5 matching bases. Germline CDR1 and CDR2: LGHNT and FRNRAP. Trimming cost V 0 bases and J 2 bases, with 14 bases left between them. The CDR3 consists of 17 residues. CDR3 nucleotides: TGTGCTAGTGGTTTGGTACTTGAGGGTCTGCCCAAAAACATTCAGTACTTC. It codes for CASGLVLEGLPKNIQYF.

V and J are TRBV6-6 and TRBJ2-5, with a tentative D call TRBD1 (6 bases). Germline lookup yields CDR1 MNHNY and CDR2 SVGAGI (reference sequence). The germline V and J ends were trimmed by 0 bases and 1 base, with 6 bases remaining between them. The CDR3 spans 14 residues. Here the CDR3 reads CASSYSGAQETQYF. In DNA, the CDR3 is TGTGCCAGCAGTTACTCGGGGGCCCAAGAGACCCAGTACTTC.

The chain has TRBV28 and TRBJ2-7; maybe TRBD1 (5 bases). CDR3 length: 12 residues. Trimming took 6 bases from V and 5 from J, leaving 11 bases between them. Germline V CDR1 and CDR2: MDHEN, SYDVKM. CDR3 region: CASSTQGHEQYV. CDR3 sequence (DNA): TGTGCCAGCAGCACCCAGGGCCACGAGCAGTACGTC.

The sample holds one count of this clonotype. Here the CDR3 reads CASTKTSGNNEQFF. CDR3 sequence (DNA): TGCGCCAGCACCAAGACTAGCGGGAACAATGAGCAGTTCTTC. The chain links TRBV5-1 to TRBJ2-1; TRBD2 matches at 11 bases. Germline V gives CDR1 SGHRS, CDR2 YFSETQ. The CDR3 loop spans 14 amino acids. V was clipped by 6 bases and J by 5 bases; unmatched bases: 4.

This sequence joins TRBV28 and TRBJ2-7; no definite D call. The V and J ends lost 4 bases and 0 bases respectively, with 7 bases between them. CDR1 and CDR2 (germline): MDHEN, SYDVKM. The length of the CDR3 is 13 residues. The CDR3 here is CASSYGSSYEQYV. CDR3 nucleotide sequence: TGTGCCAGCAGTTACGGCAGCTCCTACGAGCAGTACGTC.

The chain links TRBV4-3 to TRBJ2-7; 7 nucleotides align to TRBD1. J gave up 0 bases and V 2 bases, and 4 bases lay outside the gene matches. Germline V gene lookup returns CDR1 LGHNA and CDR2 YSLEER. The CDR3 spans 15 residues. In nucleotides, the CDR3 is TGCGCCAGCAGCCAATCGACAGGGTACTCCTACGAGCAGTACTTC. Amino acids: CASSQSTGYSYEQYF.

V gene TRBV30 combines with J gene TRBJ2-2; 7 nucleotides agree with TRBD2. This CDR3 contains 15 residues. V lost 1 base and J lost 4; bases outside the gene matches: 6. In germline, CDR1 is GTSNPN, CDR2 SVGIG (reference sequence). CDR3 nucleotides: TGTGCCTGGAGTGGCGAGCGGGACGGCACCGGGGAGCTGTTTTTT. It specifies CAWSGERDGTGELFF.

The chain joins TRBV20-1 to TRBJ2-1; D assignment may be TRBD1 or TRBD2 (5 bases each). Germline V gene lookup returns CDR1 DFQATT and CDR2 SNEGSKA (reference sequence). Deletions cut 0 bases from V and 4 bases from J, with 13 bases between. The CDR3 spans 15 residues. DNA of the CDR3: TGCAGTGCTAGAGATGTTGGGGGTCCTTACAATGAGCAGTTCTTC. It specifies CSARDVGGPYNEQFF.

V usage is TRBV20-1 and J usage is TRBJ2-1; D gene unclear. With 3 bases removed from V and 6 bases from J, the gap between germline ends came to 9 bases. This CDR3 is 12 amino acids long. Germline values: CDR1 DFQATT, CDR2 SNEGSKA (reference sequence). Here the CDR3 reads CSASLGGNEQFF. Written as DNA, the CDR3 is TGCAGTGCTAGTCTGGGTGGCAATGAGCAGTTCTTC.

The J gene is TRBJ2-1, the V gene TRBV5-1; 8 nucleotides agree with TRBD2. J gave up 3 bases and V 0 bases, and 5 bases lay outside the gene matches. CDR1 and CDR2 from the germline V gene are SGHRS and YFSETQ. The CDR3 extends over 16 amino acids. CDR3 region: CASSLESRGGYNEQFF. DNA of the CDR3: TGCGCCAGCAGCTTGGAAAGCCGGGGGGGCTACAATGAGCAGTTCTTC. Full variable domain (remainder filled in from reference TRBV5-1 and TRBJ2-1): KAGVTQTPRYLIKTRGQQVTLSCSPISGHRSVSWYQQTPGQGLQFLFEYFSETQRNKGNFPGRFSGRQFSNSRSEMNVSTLELGDSALYLCASSLESRGGYNEQFFGPGTRLTVL.

This CDR3 is CASSVGGGNNEQFF. The CDR3 DNA reads as TGTGCCAGCAGCGTAGGGGGAGGGAACAATGAGCAGTTCTTC. The J gene is TRBJ2-1, the V gene TRBV9; 7 nucleotides match TRBD2. Germline assignment: CDR1 SGDLS and CDR2 YYNGEE. Unmatched junction bases numbered 2, after V lost 0 bases and J lost 5 bases. CDR3 size: 14 residues.